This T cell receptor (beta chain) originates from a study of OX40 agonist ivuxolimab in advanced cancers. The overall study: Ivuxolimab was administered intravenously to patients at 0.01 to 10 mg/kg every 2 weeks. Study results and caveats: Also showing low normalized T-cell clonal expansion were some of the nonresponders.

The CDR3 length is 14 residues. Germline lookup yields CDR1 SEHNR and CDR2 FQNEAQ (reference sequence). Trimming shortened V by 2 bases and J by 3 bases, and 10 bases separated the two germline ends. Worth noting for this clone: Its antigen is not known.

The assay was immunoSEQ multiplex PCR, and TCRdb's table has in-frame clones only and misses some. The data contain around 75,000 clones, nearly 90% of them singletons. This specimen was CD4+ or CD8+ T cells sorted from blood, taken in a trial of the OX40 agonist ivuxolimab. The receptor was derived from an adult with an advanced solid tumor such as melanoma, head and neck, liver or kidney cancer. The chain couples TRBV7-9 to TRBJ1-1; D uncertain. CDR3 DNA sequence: TGTGCCAGCAGCTTAAAGGGTATGGACACTGAAGCTTTCTTT. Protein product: CASSLKGMDTEAFF.